This TCR beta chain was obtained from a study of T cells of healthy individuals. TCRdb itself ran the 5' RACE reads through MiXCR, one entry per CDR3 protein. The repertoire holds about 63,000 distinct CDR3 sequences, with roughly 16% as singletons. This clonotype was counted ten times or more. The germline V and J ends were trimmed by 10 bases and 3 bases, with 15 bases remaining between them. The CDR3 consists of 14 residues. The chain uses TRBV12-3 or TRBV12-4 and TRBJ2-2; D assignment may be TRBD1 or TRBD2 (7 bases each). The origin of this receptor is a human donor in good health. CDR3 nucleotides: TGTGCCACCAGGGGGGGGTCGGACACCGGGGAGCTGTTTTTT. This gives the protein CATRGGSDTGELFF.